Below, 22 T cell receptor beta chains from the same sample are listed, as sequenced in a study of tumor-infiltrating lymphocytes in localized non-small cell lung cancer. Here immunoSEQ multiplex PCR was the method, and the copy in TCRdb shows in-frame clones only, minus some. This table has about 13,000 clones, 79% appearing once. Sequencing was carried out using lung tumor tissue. These receptors originate from a human donor with non-small cell lung cancer.

The V and J genes are TRBV5-6 and TRBJ2-5; the D is unclear. The germline V gene has CDR1 SGHDT and CDR2 YYEEEE. The CDR3 length is 17 residues. With 1 base removed from V and 2 bases from J, the gap between germline ends came to 18 bases. CDR3 sequence: CASSLKVGRISQETQYF. Here the CDR3 DNA reads TGTGCCAGCAGCTTGAAGGTTGGCAGGATTTCGCAAGAGACCCAGTACTTC.

This rearrangement joins TRBV7-9 to TRBJ2-5; maybe TRBD1 (6 bases). This CDR3 is built from 17 residues. V lost 1 base, J lost 7 bases, and 22 bases lay in between. The germline V gene has CDR1 SEHNR and CDR2 FQNEAQ (reference sequence). CDR3 residues: CASSLEFGTGSSGTQYF. CDR3 nucleotides: TGTGCCAGCAGCTTAGAGTTCGGTACAGGGAGTTCGGGGACCCAGTACTTC.

The chain combines TRBV5-6 with TRBJ1-2, with 7 bases that match TRBD1. The CDR3 runs to 15 residues. With V trimmed by 3 bases and J by 3 bases, 8 bases remained unmatched. CDR1 and CDR2 from the germline V gene are SGHDT and YYEEEE. The CDR3 here is CASSYTGAPDYGYTF. CDR3 nucleotide sequence: TGTGCCAGCAGCTACACAGGGGCGCCGGACTATGGCTACACCTTC.

The chain carries TRBV2 and TRBJ1-4, with D possibly being TRBD1 (6 bases). Germline V gene lookup returns CDR1 SNHLY and CDR2 FYNNEI. V was clipped by 7 bases and J by 3 bases, with 15 bases between them. The CDR3 runs to 15 residues. The CDR3 sequence: CASTEQGQSNEKLFF. CDR3 in DNA: TGTGCCAGCACCGAGCAGGGGCAGTCTAATGAAAAACTGTTTTTT.

This clone has a handful of counts. The chain combines TRBV9 with TRBJ2-1; D is uncertain. The CDR3 length is 16 residues. Per the germline V gene, CDR1 is SGDLS and CDR2 is YYNGEE. Trimming pared 4 bases from V and 4 bases from J, leaving 18 bases between. The CDR3 bases are TGTGCCAGCAGCCCGTCCCCTGTGGGCGTTTACAATGAGCAGTTCTTC. It encodes CASSPSPVGVYNEQFF.

The rearrangement links TRBV7-2 to TRBJ1-1, with D possibly being TRBD1 (5 bases). The CDR3 runs 13 residues. Trimming left V 4 bases short and J 8 bases short, with 14 bases between. Germline CDR1 and CDR2: SGHTA and FQGNSA. In DNA form, the CDR3 reads TGTGCCAGCAGCTCATTCGGGACTCCAGAAGCTTTCTTT. It yields the protein CASSSFGTPEAFF. The whole variable domain, filled in from reference TRBV7-2 and TRBJ1-1, reads GAGVSQSPSNKVTEKGKDVELRCDPISGHTALYWYRQSLGQGLEFLIYFQGNSAPDKSGLPSDRFSAERTGGSVSTLTIQRTQQEDSAVYLCASSSFGTPEAFFGQGTRLTVV.

This chain joins TRBV9 and TRBJ2-1; D is unclear. This CDR3 spans 13 amino acids. Between the trimmed V and J ends, which lost 3 bases and 0 bases, there was a span of 4 bases. Germline assignment: CDR1 SGDLS and CDR2 YYNGEE. CDR3 DNA sequence: TGTGCCAGCAGCGAGAGCTCCTACAATGAGCAGTTCTTC. Its protein product is CASSESSYNEQFF.

The chain is built from TRBV11-2 and TRBJ2-7, with D tentatively TRBD1 (6 bases). The CDR3 is made up of 16 amino acids. Per germline, CDR1 SGHAT and CDR2 FQNNGV. V was cut by 0 bases and J by 4 bases, with 16 bases left in between. The CDR3 DNA reads TGTGCCAGCAGCTTAGAACGGTGGACAGTTGGGTACGAGCAGTACTTC. It translates to CASSLERWTVGYEQYF. Combining the CDR3 with reference TRBV11-2 and TRBJ2-7 gives the whole variable domain EAGVAQSPRYKIIEKRQSVAFWCNPISGHATLYWYQQILGQGPKLLIQFQNNGVVDDSQLPKDRFSAERLKGVDSTLKIQPAKLEDSAVYLCASSLERWTVGYEQYFGPGTRLTVT.

The genes are TRBV4-3 and TRBJ2-5; 9 positions agree with TRBD2. Looked up from germline, CDR1 is LGHNA and CDR2 is YSLEER. The CDR3 spans 16 residues. The V gene end was trimmed by 4 bases and the J gene end by 9 bases; junction bases not matched to a gene: 15. CDR3 protein: CASSPQPLSGGSPQYF. Written as DNA, the CDR3 is TGCGCCAGCAGCCCACAACCTCTCAGCGGGGGGTCACCCCAGTACTTC.

The rearrangement uses TRBV28 and TRBJ1-1, with D possibly TRBD1 on 5 matching bases. The CDR3 is made up of 13 amino acids. Per the germline V gene, CDR1 is MDHEN and CDR2 is SYDVKM. V lost 5 bases and J lost 1, with 8 bases in between. CDR3 amino acids: CASSRGANTEAFF. The CDR3 coding sequence is TGTGCCAGCAGTAGGGGAGCGAACACTGAAGCTTTCTTT. Full variable domain (outside the CDR3, taken from reference TRBV28 and TRBJ1-1): DVKVTQSSRYLVKRTGEKVFLECVQDMDHENMFWYRQDPGLGLRLIYFSYDVKMKEKGDIPEGYSVSREKKERFSLILESASTNQTSMYLCASSRGANTEAFFGQGTRLTVV.

This chain uses TRBV5-5 with TRBJ1-1, with a weak D call TRBD1 (5 bases). The germline V and J ends were trimmed by 0 bases and 5 bases, with 8 bases remaining between them. The CDR3 is made up of 13 amino acids. Germline lookup yields CDR1 SGHKS and CDR2 YYEKEE (reference sequence). CDR3 residues: CASSLGGDTEAFF. Written as DNA, the CDR3 is TGTGCCAGCAGCTTGGGGGGGGATACTGAAGCTTTCTTT.

This clone was seen only once. This chain joins TRBV5-1 and TRBJ2-5, with D unclear. The V end lost 2 bases, the J end lost 5 bases, and 13 bases lay between the germline ends. There are 14 residues in the CDR3. Germline loops: CDR1 SGHRS, CDR2 YFSETQ. CDR3 DNA: TGCGCCAGCAGCTTATCAGGCTCCGGGGAGACCCAGTACTTC. Translating it yields CASSLSGSGETQYF.

The J gene is TRBJ2-7, the V gene TRBV2; D is unresolved. Germline V gene lookup returns CDR1 SNHLY and CDR2 FYNNEI. Trimming removed 6 bases at V and 4 bases at J, with 10 bases between. This CDR3 region has 12 residues. CDR3 amino acids: CASSQLVYEQYF. The CDR3 DNA reads TGTGCCAGCAGCCAGTTAGTTTACGAGCAGTACTTC.

The gene calls are TRBV19 and TRBJ2-2, with D possibly being TRBD2 (6 bases). The germline V gene encodes CDR1 LNHDA and CDR2 SQIVND (reference sequence). The V gene lost 6 bases and the J gene lost 5 bases, with 13 bases spanning the gap. The CDR3 runs 14 residues. The CDR3 protein is CASRGGSRTGELFF. CDR3 in DNA: TGTGCCAGTAGGGGGGGTAGTCGGACCGGGGAGCTGTTTTTT. The full variable domain, its missing parts supplied by reference TRBV19 and TRBJ2-2, is DGGITQSPKYLFRKEGQNVTLSCEQNLNHDAMYWYRQDPGQGLRLIYYSQIVNDFQKGDIAEGYSVSREKKESFPLTVTSAQKNPTAFYLCASRGGSRTGELFFGEGSRLTVL.

This clone occurred a few times. The V gene is TRBV14, the J gene TRBJ1-1, with TRBD1 matching 9 bases. The V gene end was trimmed by 4 bases and the J gene end by 1 base; junction bases not matched to a gene: 10. The CDR3 sequence is 17 residues long. Looked up from germline, CDR1 is SGHDN and CDR2 is FVKESK. CDR3 protein: CASSLGQGGIANTEAFF. In DNA form, the CDR3 reads TGTGCCAGCAGCCTGGGACAGGGAGGGATCGCGAACACTGAAGCTTTCTTT.

This clone was seen a single time. This chain uses TRBV4-3 with TRBJ2-7; TRBD1 agrees at 7 bases. Germline CDR1 is LGHNA and CDR2 is YSLEER. V lost 0 bases to trimming and J lost 3 bases; unmatched junction nucleotides: 8. This CDR3 has 16 residues. The CDR3 DNA reads as TGCGCCAGCAGCCAAGATGCAGAGGACAGGTACTACGAGCAGTACTTC. Translation: CASSQDAEDRYYEQYF.

In this sample, this clone is medium-sized (0.01 to 0.1%). The chain combines TRBV10-2 with TRBJ1-1; D remains unclear. This CDR3 comprises 13 residues. Germline loops: CDR1 WSHSY, CDR2 SAAADI. V was pared by 3 bases and J by 1 base, with 6 bases between. The CDR3 reads CASSDLWNTEAFF. The CDR3, as DNA: TGCGCCAGCAGTGATCTCTGGAACACTGAAGCTTTCTTT.

V and J are TRBV6-6 and TRBJ2-7; no reliable D call. Germline-derived CDR1 and CDR2 are MNHNY and SVGAGI (reference sequence). Trimming cost V 4 bases and J 0 bases, with 10 bases left between them. CDR3 length: 14 residues. This chain's CDR3 is CASSSQANSYEQYF. In nucleotides, the CDR3 is TGTGCCAGCAGTTCGCAGGCGAACTCCTACGAGCAGTACTTC.

This rearrangement joins TRBV5-1 to TRBJ2-7; D possibly matches TRBD1 or TRBD2 (5 bases each). The CDR3 is 13 residues long. V lost 4 bases to trimming and J lost 0 bases, with 8 bases between them. Germline lookup yields CDR1 SGHRS and CDR2 YFSETQ. CDR3 nucleotides: TGCGCCAGCAGCGGGGGTGTCTCCTACGAGCAGTACTTC. The encoded protein is CASSGGVSYEQYF.

The rearrangement joins TRBV19 to TRBJ2-1; 9 nucleotides match TRBD2. There are 15 residues in the CDR3. The V gene's germline CDR1 is LNHDA and CDR2 SQIVND (reference sequence). V lost 6 bases, J lost 5 bases, and 8 bases stayed unmatched. The CDR3 DNA reads TGTGCCAGTAGCAAGTTGACTAGCGGTAACAATGAGCAGTTCTTC. Translated, it gives CASSKLTSGNNEQFF. Looking up the rest from reference TRBV19 and TRBJ2-1 gives the full variable domain: DGGITQSPKYLFRKEGQNVTLSCEQNLNHDAMYWYRQDPGQGLRLIYYSQIVNDFQKGDIAEGYSVSREKKESFPLTVTSAQKNPTAFYLCASSKLTSGNNEQFFGPGTRLTVL.

The chain carries TRBV5-6 and TRBJ2-2, with a weak D call TRBD2 (6 bases). CDR1 and CDR2 from the germline V gene are SGHDT and YYEEEE. V dropped 4 bases and J dropped 0 bases, with 16 bases sitting between them. The CDR3 is 17 amino acids. CDR3 sequence reads: CASSLRLGPTNTGELFF. CDR3 in DNA: TGTGCCAGCAGCCTTAGACTAGGCCCAACGAACACCGGGGAGCTGTTTTTT. The variable domain in full, completed from reference TRBV5-6 and TRBJ2-2, reads DAGVTQSPTHLIKTRGQQVTLRCSPKSGHDTVSWYQQALGQGPQFIFQYYEEEERQRGNFPDRFSGHQFPNYSSELNVNALLLGDSALYLCASSLRLGPTNTGELFFGEGSRLTVL.

This chain links TRBV15 with TRBJ2-5, with TRBD2 identical over 15 bases. Unmatched junction bases numbered 17, after V lost 3 bases and J lost 3 bases. The CDR3 consists of 21 residues. The germline gives CDR1 LNHNV, CDR2 YYDKDF (reference sequence). The CDR3 nucleotides read TGTGCCACCAGCAGTGTTATACCGGGACTAGCGGGAGGACCGTCTAAAGAGACCCAGTACTTC. This encodes CATSSVIPGLAGGPSKETQYF. Looking up the rest from reference TRBV15 and TRBJ2-5 gives the full variable domain: DAMVIQNPRYQVTQFGKPVTLSCSQTLNHNVMYWYQQKSSQAPKLLFHYYDKDFNNEADTPDNFQSRRPNTSFCFLDIRSPGLGDTAMYLCATSSVIPGLAGGPSKETQYFGPGTRLLVL.